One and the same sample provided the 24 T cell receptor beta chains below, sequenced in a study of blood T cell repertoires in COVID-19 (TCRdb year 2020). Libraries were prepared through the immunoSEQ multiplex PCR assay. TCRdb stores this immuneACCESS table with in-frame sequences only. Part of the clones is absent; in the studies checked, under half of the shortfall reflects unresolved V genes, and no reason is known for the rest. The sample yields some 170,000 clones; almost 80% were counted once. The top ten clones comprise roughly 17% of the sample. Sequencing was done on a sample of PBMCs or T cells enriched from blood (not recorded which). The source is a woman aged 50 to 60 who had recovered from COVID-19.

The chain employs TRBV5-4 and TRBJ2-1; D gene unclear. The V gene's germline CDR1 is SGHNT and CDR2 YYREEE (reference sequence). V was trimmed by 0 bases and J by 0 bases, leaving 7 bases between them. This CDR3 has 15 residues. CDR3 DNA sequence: TGTGCCAGCAGCTTGGTCGGAGCCTCCTACAATGAGCAGTTCTTC. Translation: CASSLVGASYNEQFF.

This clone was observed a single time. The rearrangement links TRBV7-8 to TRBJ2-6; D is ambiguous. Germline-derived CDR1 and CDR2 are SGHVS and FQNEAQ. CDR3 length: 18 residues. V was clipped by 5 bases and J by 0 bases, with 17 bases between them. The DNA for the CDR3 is TGTGCCAGCAGCGCCCGGGTCAGATATTTCTCTGGGGCCAACGTCCTGACTTTC. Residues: CASSARVRYFSGANVLTF.

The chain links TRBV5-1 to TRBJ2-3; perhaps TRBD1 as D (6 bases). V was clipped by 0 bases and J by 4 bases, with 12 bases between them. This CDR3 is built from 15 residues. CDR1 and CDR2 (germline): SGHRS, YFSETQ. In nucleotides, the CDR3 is TGCGCCAGCAGCTTGGGTAGGGGGTCGGCAGATACGCAGTATTTT. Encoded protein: CASSLGRGSADTQYF.

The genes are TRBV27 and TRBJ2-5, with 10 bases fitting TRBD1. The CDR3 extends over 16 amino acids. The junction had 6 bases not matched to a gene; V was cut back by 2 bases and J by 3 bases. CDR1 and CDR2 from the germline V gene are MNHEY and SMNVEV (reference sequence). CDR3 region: CASSLMGQGFEETQYF. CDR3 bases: TGTGCCAGCAGTTTAATGGGACAGGGGTTTGAAGAGACCCAGTACTTC.

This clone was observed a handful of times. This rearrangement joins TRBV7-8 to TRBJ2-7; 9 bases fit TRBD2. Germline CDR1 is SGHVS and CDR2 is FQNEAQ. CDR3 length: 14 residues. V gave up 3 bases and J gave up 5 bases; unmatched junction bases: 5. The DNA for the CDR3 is TGTGCCAGCAGCTTCCGGACTAGCGCCCACGAGCAGTACTTC. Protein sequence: CASSFRTSAHEQYF.

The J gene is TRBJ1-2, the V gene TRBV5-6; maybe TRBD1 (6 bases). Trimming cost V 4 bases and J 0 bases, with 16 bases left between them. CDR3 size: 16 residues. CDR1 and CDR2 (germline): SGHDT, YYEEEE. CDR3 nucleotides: TGTGCCAGCAGCCGAACCCGGGACACAGCTAACTATGGCTACACCTTC. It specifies CASSRTRDTANYGYTF. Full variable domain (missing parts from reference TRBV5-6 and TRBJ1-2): DAGVTQSPTHLIKTRGQQVTLRCSPKSGHDTVSWYQQALGQGPQFIFQYYEEEERQRGNFPDRFSGHQFPNYSSELNVNALLLGDSALYLCASSRTRDTANYGYTFGSGTRLTVV.

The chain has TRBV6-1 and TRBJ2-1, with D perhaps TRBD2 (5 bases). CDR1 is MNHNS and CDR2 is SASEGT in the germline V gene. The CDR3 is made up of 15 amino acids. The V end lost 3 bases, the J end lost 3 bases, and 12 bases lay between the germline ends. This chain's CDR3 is CASSERSGGYNEQFF. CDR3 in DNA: TGTGCCAGCAGTGAGCGAAGCGGAGGCTACAATGAGCAGTTCTTC.

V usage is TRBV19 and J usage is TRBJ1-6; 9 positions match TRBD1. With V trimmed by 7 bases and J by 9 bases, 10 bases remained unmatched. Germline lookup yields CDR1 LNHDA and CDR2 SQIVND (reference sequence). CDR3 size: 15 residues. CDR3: CASIDRQGVGSPLHF. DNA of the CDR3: TGTGCCAGTATTGACCGACAGGGGGTTGGTTCACCCCTCCACTTT.

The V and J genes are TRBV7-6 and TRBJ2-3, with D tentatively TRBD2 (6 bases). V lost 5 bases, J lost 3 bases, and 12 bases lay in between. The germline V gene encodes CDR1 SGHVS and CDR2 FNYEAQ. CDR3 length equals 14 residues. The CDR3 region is CASSPPGGTDTQYF. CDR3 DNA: TGTGCCAGCAGCCCCCCCGGGGGAACAGATACGCAGTATTTT.

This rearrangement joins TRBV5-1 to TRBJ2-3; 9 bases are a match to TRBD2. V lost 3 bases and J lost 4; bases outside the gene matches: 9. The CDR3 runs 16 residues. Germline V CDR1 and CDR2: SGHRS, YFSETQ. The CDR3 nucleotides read TGCGCCAGCAGCTCAGGGGCGGGAGGGGTCCCAGATACGCAGTATTTT. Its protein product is CASSSGAGGVPDTQYF.

The CDR3 protein is CASSSQLAFEQYF. The CDR3 DNA reads as TGTGCCAGCAGTTCCCAACTAGCGTTCGAGCAGTACTTC. This chain connects TRBV27 to TRBJ2-7, with 7 bases matching TRBD2. CDR1 is MNHEY and CDR2 is SMNVEV in the germline V gene (reference sequence). Trimming at V came to 4 bases and at J to 6 bases, leaving 6 bases not matched to a gene. This CDR3 has 13 residues.

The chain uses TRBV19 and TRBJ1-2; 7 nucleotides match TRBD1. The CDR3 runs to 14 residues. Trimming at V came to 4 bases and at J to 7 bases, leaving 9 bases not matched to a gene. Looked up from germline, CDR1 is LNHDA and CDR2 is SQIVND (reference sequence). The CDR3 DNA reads TGTGCCAGTAGTACCCAGGGGGTCACGGGTGGCTACACCTTC. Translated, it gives CASSTQGVTGGYTF.

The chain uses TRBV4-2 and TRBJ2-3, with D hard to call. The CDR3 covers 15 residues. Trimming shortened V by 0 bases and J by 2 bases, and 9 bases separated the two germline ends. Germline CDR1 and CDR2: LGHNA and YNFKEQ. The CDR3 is CASSQDSQNTDTQYF. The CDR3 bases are TGTGCCAGCAGCCAAGATAGCCAGAACACAGATACGCAGTATTTT.

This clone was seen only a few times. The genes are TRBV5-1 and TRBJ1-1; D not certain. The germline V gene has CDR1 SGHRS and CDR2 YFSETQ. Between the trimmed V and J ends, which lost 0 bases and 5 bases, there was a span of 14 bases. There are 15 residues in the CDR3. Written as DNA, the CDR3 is TGCGCCAGCAGCTTGGAGTTTGCCGGCGGTACTGAAGCTTTCTTT. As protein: CASSLEFAGGTEAFF.

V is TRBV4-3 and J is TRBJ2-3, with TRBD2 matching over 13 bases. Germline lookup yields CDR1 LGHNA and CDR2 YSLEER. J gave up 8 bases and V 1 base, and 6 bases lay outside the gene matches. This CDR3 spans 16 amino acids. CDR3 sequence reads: CASSQGTSGSTGTQYF. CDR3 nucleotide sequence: TGCGCCAGCAGCCAAGGGACTAGCGGGAGTACGGGTACGCAGTATTTT.

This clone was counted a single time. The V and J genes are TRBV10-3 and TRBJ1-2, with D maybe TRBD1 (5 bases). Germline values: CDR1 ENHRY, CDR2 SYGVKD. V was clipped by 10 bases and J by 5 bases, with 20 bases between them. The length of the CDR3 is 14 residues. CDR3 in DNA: TGTGCCACCGGCACTCCGGGACTGGGGTATGGCTACACCTTC. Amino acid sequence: CATGTPGLGYGYTF.

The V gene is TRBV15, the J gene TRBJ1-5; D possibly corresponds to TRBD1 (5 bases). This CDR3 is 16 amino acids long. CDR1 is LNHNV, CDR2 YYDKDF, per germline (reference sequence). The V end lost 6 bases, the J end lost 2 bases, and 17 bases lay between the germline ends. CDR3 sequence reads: CATREGLQIRNQPQHF. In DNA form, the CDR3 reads TGTGCCACCAGAGAGGGACTCCAGATTCGCAATCAGCCCCAGCATTTT.

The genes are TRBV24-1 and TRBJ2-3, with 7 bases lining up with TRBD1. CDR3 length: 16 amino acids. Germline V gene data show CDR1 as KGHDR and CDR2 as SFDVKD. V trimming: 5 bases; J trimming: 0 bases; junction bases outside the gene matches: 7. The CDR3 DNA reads TGTGCCACCAGTGGTACAGGGGCCGCTAGCACAGATACGCAGTATTTT. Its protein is CATSGTGAASTDTQYF.

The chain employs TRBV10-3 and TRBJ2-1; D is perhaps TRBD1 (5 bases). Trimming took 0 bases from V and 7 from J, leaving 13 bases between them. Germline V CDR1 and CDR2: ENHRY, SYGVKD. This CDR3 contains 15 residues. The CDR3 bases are TGTGCCATCAGTGAGTCCCGAGGACATCAAAATGAGCAGTTCTTC. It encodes CAISESRGHQNEQFF.

This chain's CDR3 is CASSPGVNTGELFF. Here the CDR3 DNA reads TGTGCCAGCAGTCCCGGGGTGAACACCGGGGAGCTGTTTTTT. The J gene is TRBJ2-2, the V gene TRBV6-5; D is perhaps TRBD2 (5 bases). The CDR3 consists of 14 residues. V shed 5 bases and J shed 1 base, with 8 bases lying between them. The V gene's germline CDR1 is MNHEY and CDR2 SVGAGI.

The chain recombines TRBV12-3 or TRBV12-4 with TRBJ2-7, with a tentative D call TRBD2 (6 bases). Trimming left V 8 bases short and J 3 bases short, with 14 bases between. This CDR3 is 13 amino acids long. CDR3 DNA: TGTGCCAGCTTTCCGGGGGAGAGCTACGAGCAGTACTTC. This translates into CASFPGESYEQYF.

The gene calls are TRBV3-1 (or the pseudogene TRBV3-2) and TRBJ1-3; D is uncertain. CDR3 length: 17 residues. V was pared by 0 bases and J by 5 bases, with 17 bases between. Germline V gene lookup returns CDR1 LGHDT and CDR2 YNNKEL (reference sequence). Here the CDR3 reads CASSQERSRLLRNTIYF. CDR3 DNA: TGTGCCAGCAGCCAAGAGAGGTCCCGGCTCTTGAGAAACACCATATATTTT.

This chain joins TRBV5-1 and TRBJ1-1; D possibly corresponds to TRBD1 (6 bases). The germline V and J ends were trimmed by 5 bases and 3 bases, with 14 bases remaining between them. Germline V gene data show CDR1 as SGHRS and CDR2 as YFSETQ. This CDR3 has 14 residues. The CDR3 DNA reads TGCGCCAGCAGAACAGGACAGCCGTACACTGAAGCTTTCTTT. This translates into CASRTGQPYTEAFF.

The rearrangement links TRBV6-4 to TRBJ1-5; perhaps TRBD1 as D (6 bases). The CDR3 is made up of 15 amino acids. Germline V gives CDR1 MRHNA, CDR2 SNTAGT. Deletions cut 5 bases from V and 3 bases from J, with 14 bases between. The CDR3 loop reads CASSPSGGANQPQHF. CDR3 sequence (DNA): TGTGCCAGCAGTCCCTCGGGGGGGGCCAATCAGCCCCAGCATTTT.